This T cell receptor beta chain derives from a study of blood T cell repertoires in COVID-19. Overall study: Researchers got acute and convalescent COVID-19 samples from the United States, Italy and Spain. The analysed material was cDNA or gDNA that came from T cells, B-cell-depleted T cells, or PBMCs.

Germline CDR1 MNHEY, CDR2 SVGAGI. The length of the CDR3 is 13 residues. The ends were cut back, 10 bases at V and 2 bases at J, with 13 bases in the middle. Original data processing: Estimation of nucleated cell counts relied on the amplification of reference gene primers. TCRdb keeps only in-frame clones here, not all; method: immunoSEQ multiplex PCR. The V and J calls and clone size come from that table; D and trimming were worked out from the DNA. Altogether 240,000 or so clones are present, more than 75% being singletons, with the ten largest covering 0.99%. The clonotype originates from a middle-aged woman who had recovered from COVID-19. The rearrangement links TRBV6-5 to TRBJ2-3; TRBD2 might be the D (6 bases). Sequencing used peripheral blood. The CDR3 sequence is CATARGTTDTQYF. Here the CDR3 DNA reads TGTGCCACCGCCCGGGGGACCACAGATACGCAGTATTTT.